The count of the clone carrying this TCR beta chain is one. This record belongs to a study of blood T cell repertoires in COVID-19. At the level of the study: Sites across the United States, Italy and Spain contributed samples from acute and convalescent COVID-19.

TCRdb keeps only in-frame clones here, not all; method: immunoSEQ multiplex PCR. The sample contains under 200,000 clones, approximately 90% of which appear only once. CDR1 and CDR2 (germline): SGHTA, FQGNSA. V lost 5 bases to trimming and J lost 2 bases; unmatched junction nucleotides: 10. This CDR3 has 16 amino acids. The receptor comes from a man in his fifties who had recovered from COVID-19. The sample taken for sequencing was peripheral blood. The chain is built from TRBV7-2 and TRBJ1-2, with TRBD1 matching over 8 bases. The chain's CDR3 is CASSPTGGAGNYGYTF. The CDR3 DNA sequence: TGTGCCAGCAGCCCCACAGGGGGGGCGGGAAACTATGGCTACACCTTC.